What follows are 18 T cell receptor beta chains derived from one specimen sequenced in a study of early T cells in non-severe SARS-CoV-2 infection. TCRdb analysed the 5' RACE reads with MiXCR anew, one entry per CDR3 protein. The sample lists over 60,000 distinct CDR3 sequences, about 11% seen once, with 2.9% in the top ten. Sequencing used whole blood, obtained at baseline. The receptors stem from an adult who was a healthcare worker with PCR-confirmed SARS-CoV-2 infection or an uninfected control (not recorded which).

The V gene is TRBV20-1, the J gene TRBJ2-5; TRBD2 is a possible D gene (7 bases). This CDR3 comprises 17 residues. Trimming took off 3 bases at V and 1 base at J, with 21 bases between the two ends. Germline V gene sequence: CDR1 DFQATT, CDR2 SNEGSKA (reference sequence). Here the CDR3 DNA reads TGCAGTGCTAGGGGGCTGGCCGCGCGGGGGCTCCAAGAGACCCAGTACTTC. This sequence encodes CSARGLAARGLQETQYF.

The CDR3 is CASSRWLAGGASETQYF. CDR3 nucleotides: TGTGCCAGCAGCCGCTGGCTAGCGGGGGGAGCTTCGGAGACCCAGTACTTC. The chain combines TRBV7-9 with TRBJ2-5, with TRBD2 matching 11 bases. Germline CDR1 and CDR2: SEHNR and FQNEAQ (reference sequence). V lost 5 bases to trimming and J lost 5 bases; unmatched junction nucleotides: 13. This CDR3 is 17 amino acids long.

This clonotype appeared a few times. This sequence joins TRBV3-1 and TRBJ1-1; 8 nucleotides agree with TRBD1. The germline gives CDR1 LGHDT, CDR2 YNNKEL (reference sequence). The V and J ends lost 4 bases and 4 bases, in that order; junction bases with no gene match: 8. This CDR3 has 15 residues. The CDR3 region is CASSRASTGGTEAFF. The CDR3 DNA reads TGTGCCAGCAGCCGGGCAAGCACAGGGGGCACTGAAGCTTTCTTT.

The rearrangement links TRBV20-1 to TRBJ2-1; D is unclear. Germline assignment: CDR1 DFQATT and CDR2 SNEGSKA (reference sequence). Between the trimmed V and J ends, which lost 6 bases and 7 bases, there was a span of 13 bases. The CDR3 totals 12 residues. CDR3 nucleotides: TGCAGTGCCCCCCTGGTAGGGAATGAGCAGTTCTTC. It encodes CSAPLVGNEQFF.

This chain joins TRBV19 and TRBJ1-5, with D maybe TRBD1 (5 bases). The germline gives CDR1 LNHDA, CDR2 SQIVND (reference sequence). This CDR3 has 15 amino acids. Between the trimmed V and J ends, which lost 5 bases and 6 bases, there was a span of 17 bases. CDR3 sequence reads: CASSYSPRAGQPQHF. Here the CDR3 DNA reads TGTGCCAGTAGTTACTCCCCCAGGGCAGGTCAGCCCCAGCATTTT.

V and J are TRBV18 and TRBJ2-7; a weak D match, TRBD1 (5 bases). V was pared by 1 base and J by 3 bases, with 10 bases between. CDR1 is KGHSH and CDR2 is LQKENI in the germline V gene. The CDR3 has 14 residues. CDR3 loop: CASSPQKGIYEQYF. The CDR3 region has the DNA TGTGCCAGCTCACCACAGAAGGGGATCTACGAGCAGTACTTC.

This chain uses TRBV20-1 with TRBJ1-1, with D unclear. Germline V gene data show CDR1 as DFQATT and CDR2 as SNEGSKA (reference sequence). The CDR3 runs 12 residues. V lost 6 bases and J 4 bases, leaving 12 bases between the germline ends. CDR3 nucleotide sequence: TGCAGTGCCAAGAAGGAGGGCACTGAAGCTTTCTTT. Its protein product is CSAKKEGTEAFF.

This clonotype was seen only a few times. This chain connects TRBV12-3 or TRBV12-4 to TRBJ1-1, with D uncertain. The CDR3 totals 14 residues. Trimming stripped 6 bases from V and 1 base from J, with 12 bases between. The CDR3 sequence: CASSLIPPNTEAFF. CDR3 coding DNA: TGTGCCAGCAGCCTGATTCCCCCGAACACTGAAGCTTTCTTT.

This clonotype was seen many times. The V gene is TRBV2, the J gene TRBJ1-3, with D unresolved. The germline V gene encodes CDR1 SNHLY and CDR2 FYNNEI. The CDR3 runs 15 residues. V was trimmed by 6 bases and J by 0 bases, leaving 12 bases between them. As DNA, the CDR3 is TGTGCCAGCAGGGCCGGGATGAGCTCTGGAAACACCATATATTTT. Protein sequence: CASRAGMSSGNTIYF.

This clonotype has a handful of counts. The V and J genes are TRBV11-2 and TRBJ1-2; tentatively, D is TRBD1 (5 bases). The length of the CDR3 is 12 residues. The germline CDR1 and CDR2 sequences are SGHAT and FQNNGV. Trimming cost V 1 base and J 7 bases, with 7 bases left between them. CDR3 protein: CASSLGGVGYTF. The CDR3 region has the DNA TGTGCCAGCAGCTTAGGGGGCGTTGGCTACACCTTC.

This chain uses TRBV9 with TRBJ1-6; unclear D gene. Trimming took 4 bases from V and 9 from J, leaving 8 bases between them. Germline lookup yields CDR1 SGDLS and CDR2 YYNGEE. This CDR3 has 12 amino acids. CDR3 sequence (DNA): TGTGCCAGCAGCCTTCCCTTTTCACCCCTCCACTTT. Residues: CASSLPFSPLHF.

This clonotype has more than one count but fewer than ten. The chain links TRBV25-1 to TRBJ2-1, with 7 bases lining up with TRBD1. CDR1 is MGHDK, CDR2 SYGVNS, per germline. V shed 5 bases and J 0 bases; nucleotides not matched to a gene: 13. The CDR3 has 18 amino acids. The CDR3 is CASSRLRDSQSSYNEQFF. The CDR3 DNA follows: TGTGCCAGCAGTCGCTTGAGGGACAGTCAGAGCTCCTACAATGAGCAGTTCTTC. Supplemented by reference TRBV25-1 and TRBJ2-1, the full variable domain reads EADIYQTPRYLVIGTGKKITLECSQTMGHDKMYWYQQDPGMELHLIHYSYGVNSTEKGDLSSESTVSRIRTEHFPLTLESARPSHTSQYLCASSRLRDSQSSYNEQFFGPGTRLTVL.

There are a few counts of this clonotype. The gene calls are TRBV7-8 and TRBJ1-1; 7 nucleotides match TRBD1. Germline lookup yields CDR1 SGHVS and CDR2 FQNEAQ. V was pared by 5 bases and J by 1 base, with 4 bases of the junction left unmatched. CDR3 length: 14 amino acids. Written as DNA, the CDR3 is TGTGCCAGCAGCCCCGGGACAGAGAACACTGAAGCTTTCTTT. Encoded protein: CASSPGTENTEAFF.

This clonotype was seen at least ten times. The gene calls are TRBV6-1 and TRBJ1-6; D might be TRBD1 (5 bases). Germline CDR1 reads MNHNS; CDR2 reads SASEGT. The CDR3 sequence is 15 residues long. V lost 0 bases to trimming and J lost 7 bases, with 10 bases between them. The CDR3 reads CASSEAGVGNSPLHF. The CDR3 nucleotides are TGTGCCAGCAGTGAAGCGGGGGTTGGGAATTCACCCCTCCACTTT.

A few counts support this clonotype. The chain couples TRBV20-1 to TRBJ1-4; D gene uncertain. The CDR3 totals 14 residues. CDR1 is DFQATT, CDR2 SNEGSKA, per germline (reference sequence). V was pared by 0 bases and J by 7 bases, with 12 bases between. The CDR3 coding sequence is TGCAGTGCTAGAGACTCGAGCTTTGGTGAAAAACTGTTTTTT. This encodes CSARDSSFGEKLFF.

This clonotype has a handful of counts. The rearrangement links TRBV20-1 to TRBJ1-1; possibly TRBD1 for D (6 bases). Germline values: CDR1 DFQATT, CDR2 SNEGSKA (reference sequence). CDR3 length: 13 residues. The germline V and J ends were trimmed by 6 bases and 8 bases, with 19 bases remaining between them. The CDR3 DNA follows: TGCAGTGCGACCGGGCGAAGGGGGAGAGAAGCTTTCTTT. This encodes CSATGRRGREAFF.

As for this clonotype: A read error may account for a junction end that differs from germline. This sequence joins TRBV10-2 and TRBJ1-2; possibly TRBD1 for D (6 bases). The CDR3 sequence is 15 residues long. Germline lookup yields CDR1 WSHSY and CDR2 SAAADI. The CDR3 nucleotides read TGCGCCAGCCTAACTTCTACAGGGCCGGGCTATCGCTACACCTTC. Protein product: CASLTSTGPGYRYTF.

CDR3: CASSLGGSNNSPLHF. CDR3 nucleotide sequence: TGTGCCAGCAGCTTAGGAGGCAGCAATAATTCACCCCTCCACTTT. The chain employs TRBV11-2 and TRBJ1-6; D gene unclear. This CDR3 has 15 residues. Germline CDR1 and CDR2: SGHAT and FQNNGV. V lost 1 base to trimming and J lost 5 bases, with 9 bases between them.